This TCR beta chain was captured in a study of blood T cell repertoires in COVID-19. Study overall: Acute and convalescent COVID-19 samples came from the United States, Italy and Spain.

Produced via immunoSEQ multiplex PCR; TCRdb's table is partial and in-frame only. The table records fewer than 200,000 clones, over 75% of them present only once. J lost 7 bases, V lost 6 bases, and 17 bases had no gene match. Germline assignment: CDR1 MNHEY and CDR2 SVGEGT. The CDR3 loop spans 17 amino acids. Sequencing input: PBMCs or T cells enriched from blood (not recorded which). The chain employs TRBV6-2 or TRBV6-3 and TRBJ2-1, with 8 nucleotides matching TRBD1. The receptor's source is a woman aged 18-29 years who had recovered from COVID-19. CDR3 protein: CASSDPSHPRGRNEQFF. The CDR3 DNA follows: TGTGCCAGCAGCGACCCTTCTCACCCCAGGGGGCGAAATGAGCAGTTCTTC.